The clone carrying this T cell receptor (beta chain) was detected only a few times. Antigen unknown. Germline CDR1 is MNHNY and CDR2 is SVGAGI (reference sequence). The CDR3 has 13 amino acids. Between the trimmed V and J ends, which lost 2 bases and 12 bases, there was a span of 11 bases. This sample was taken from a study of blood T cells in healthy people across ages. General study results and limits: Age advanced and TCR beta diversity per million T cells fell, roughly linearly. Higher diversity and more naive CD4+ cells were features of long-lived donors, compared to aged donors.

Every participating donor contributed approximately 9.5 milliliters of peripheral blood through a draw. It was with a sample-barcoded 5' primer and a J-beta primer mix that a second PCR of roughly 7 to 12 cycles was run. The template-switch adaptor was a 5' adaptor with 12 random nucleotides. It tagged each cDNA molecule. TCRdb redid the calling of the 5' RACE reads with MiXCR, one entry per CDR3 protein. The profile shows about 730,000 distinct CDR3 sequences, around 46% of them singletons. The receptor's source is a woman aged 55-69 years in good health. The specimen was blood. The chain carries TRBV6-6 and TRBJ1-6, with D perhaps TRBD1 (5 bases). CDR3 DNA: TGTGCCAGCAGTTACGGGGGTGCGCGACCCCTCCACTTT. Amino acid sequence: CASSYGGARPLHF.